This entry concerns a single T cell receptor (beta chain). TCRbeta library preparation incorporated unique molecular identifiers. TCRdb called the PCR reads again in MiXCR, with one record for every CDR3 protein. This table has approximately 630,000 distinct CDR3 sequences, about an eighth appearing once. The data derive from a study of T-cell reconstitution after alpha-beta-depleted transplantation in children. Trimming left V 1 base short and J 6 bases short, with 16 bases between. The CDR3 is made up of 16 amino acids. This sequence was found in a girl aged 2-10 years with congenital amegakaryocytic thrombocytopenia, due to receive a stem cell transplant. The rearrangement uses TRBV12-3 or TRBV12-4 and TRBJ2-1; the D gene is possibly TRBD2 (5 bases). The input for sequencing was PBMCs, taken before TCRalphabeta/CD19-depleted stem cell transplant. The CDR3 nucleotides read TGTGCCAGCAGTTTAGAATTGAGAGGAGGAGGCAATGAGCAGTTCTTC. Translated, it gives CASSLELRGGGNEQFF.